This TCR beta chain was captured in a study of blood T cells in healthy people across ages. Broader study findings: More naive CD4+ cells and higher diversity marked long-lived donors relative to aged donors.

V was shortened by 3 bases and J by 2 bases, with 14 bases between the two germline ends. CDR1 is SGDLS and CDR2 is YYNGEE in the germline V gene. There are 15 residues in the CDR3. This clonotype was seen a few times. Antigen unknown. The authors ran a second PCR of about 7 to 11 cycles using a sample-barcoded 5' primer and a J-beta primer mix. Every cDNA was tagged by a template-switch adaptor with 12 random nucleotides. Researchers report that each sample yielded at least 2.5 million CDR3-containing paired-end reads. TCRdb reprocessed the 5' RACE reads via MiXCR and lists one record per CDR3 protein. The data contain some 320,000 distinct CDR3 sequences, about 25% of them seen just once; the ten biggest clones take up about 30%.

The sequenced material came from blood. The chain recombines TRBV9 with TRBJ2-5; D might be TRBD1 or TRBD2, each matching 5 bases. The origin of this receptor is a woman aged 65 to 85 in good health. CDR3 loop: CASSAQSGAQETQYF. In DNA, the CDR3 is TGTGCCAGCAGCGCTCAGTCCGGGGCTCAAGAGACCCAGTACTTC.